The clone carrying this T cell receptor beta chain occurred a few times. A single record per CDR3 protein comes from TCRdb applying MiXCR to the 5' RACE reads. The repertoire includes over 250,000 distinct CDR3 sequences, about a sixth of them detected once, and about a fifth sits in the top ten. This entry belongs to a study of T-cell memory formation after mild COVID-19. The V gene's germline CDR1 is MGHDK and CDR2 SYGVNS. Trimming cost V 6 bases and J 3 bases, with 10 bases left between them. This CDR3 is 13 amino acids long. This chain connects TRBV25-1 to TRBJ2-3, with D possibly being TRBD1 (5 bases). This sequence was found in a man aged 18-30 years who had mild COVID-19 (a few samples of this study predate the infection). Cell type and time point are not known. Sequencing input: PBMCs or a T cell subset sorted from them (not recorded which). CDR3 in DNA: TGTGCCAGCAGCATGGCAGGGACAGATACGCAGTATTTT. Protein sequence: CASSMAGTDTQYF.